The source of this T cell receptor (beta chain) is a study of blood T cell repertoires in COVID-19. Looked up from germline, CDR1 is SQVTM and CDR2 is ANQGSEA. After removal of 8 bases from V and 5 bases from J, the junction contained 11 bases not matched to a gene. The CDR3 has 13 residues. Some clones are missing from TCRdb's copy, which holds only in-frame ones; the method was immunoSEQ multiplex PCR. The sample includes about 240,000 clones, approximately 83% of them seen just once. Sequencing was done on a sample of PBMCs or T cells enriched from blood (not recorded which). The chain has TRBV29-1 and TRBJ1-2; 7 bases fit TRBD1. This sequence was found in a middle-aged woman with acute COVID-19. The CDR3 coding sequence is TGCAGCCTACGACAGGGAGCGGAGTATGGCTACACCTTC. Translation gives CSLRQGAEYGYTF.